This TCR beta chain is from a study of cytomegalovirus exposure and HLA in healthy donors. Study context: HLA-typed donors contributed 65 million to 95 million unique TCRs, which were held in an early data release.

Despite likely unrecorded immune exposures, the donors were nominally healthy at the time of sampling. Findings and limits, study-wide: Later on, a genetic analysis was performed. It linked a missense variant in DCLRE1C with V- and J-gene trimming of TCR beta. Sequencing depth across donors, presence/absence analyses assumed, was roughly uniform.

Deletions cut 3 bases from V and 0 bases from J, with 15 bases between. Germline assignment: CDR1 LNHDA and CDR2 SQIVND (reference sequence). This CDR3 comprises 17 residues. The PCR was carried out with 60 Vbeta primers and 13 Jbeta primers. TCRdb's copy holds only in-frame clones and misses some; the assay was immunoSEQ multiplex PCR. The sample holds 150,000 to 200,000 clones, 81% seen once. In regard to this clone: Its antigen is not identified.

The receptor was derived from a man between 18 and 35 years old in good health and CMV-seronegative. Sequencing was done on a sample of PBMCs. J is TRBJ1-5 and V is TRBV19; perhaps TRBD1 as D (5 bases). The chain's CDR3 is CASSIRQLSYSNQPQHF. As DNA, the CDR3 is TGTGCCAGTAGTATCCGACAGCTCTCTTATAGCAATCAGCCCCAGCATTTT. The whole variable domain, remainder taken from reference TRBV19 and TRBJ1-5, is DGGITQSPKYLFRKEGQNVTLSCEQNLNHDAMYWYRQDPGQGLRLIYYSQIVNDFQKGDIAEGYSVSREKKESFPLTVTSAQKNPTAFYLCASSIRQLSYSNQPQHFGDGTRLSIL.